The T cell receptor beta chain described here comes from a study of blood T cell repertoires in COVID-19. At the level of the study: Samples of COVID-19 (acute and convalescent) were obtained from the United States, Italy and Spain. In each case, the material was cDNA or gDNA derived from T cells, B-cell-depleted T cells, or PBMCs.

Per the authors' pipeline: Counts of nucleated cells, estimated from reference gene primer amplification, were obtained. The method was immunoSEQ multiplex PCR; TCRdb's version includes in-frame clones alone and lacks a portion of them. The D gene and trimming were derived from the DNA, and the V and J assignments and clone size from that table. The sample holds 300,000 to 400,000 clones, approximately 86% seen once. Unmatched junction bases numbered 3, after V lost 2 bases and J lost 10 bases. The CDR3 is 14 amino acids. Per germline, CDR1 MGHRA and CDR2 YSYEKL. This receptor was obtained from a human donor in a cohort sampled during active COVID-19. The chain joins TRBV4-1 to TRBJ1-6, with 9 bases identical to TRBD1. Sample: peripheral blood. The CDR3 nucleotides read TGCGCCAGCAGCCAAAGGACAGGGGAATCACCCCTCCACTTT. This translates into CASSQRTGESPLHF.